This T cell receptor (beta chain) was found in a study of lymphopenia after photon versus proton radiotherapy. Overall study results and limits: Photon-treated patients lost naive T cells and TCR diversity; proton-treated stayed stable.

TCRdb keeps only in-frame clones here, not all; method: immunoSEQ multiplex PCR. The sample has 75,000 or so clones, around four fifths seen once; the top ten hold over 1.1%. The CDR3 contains 15 residues. V lost 6 bases and J lost 5; bases outside the gene matches: 9. Germline V gene data show CDR1 as SGHAT and CDR2 as FQNNGV. Remarks on this clone: What it binds is unknown.

The sequence was obtained from a man aged 55 to 70 with pancreatic cancer. V and J are TRBV11-2 and TRBJ2-2; 7 bases are a match to TRBD2. Sequenced material: peripheral blood, taken from a patient treated with proton-based radiotherapy. Here the CDR3 DNA reads TGTGCCAGCAGAGAACGGGAGGTTGGAACCGGGGAGCTGTTTTTT. Translation gives CASREREVGTGELFF.